This T cell receptor (beta chain) was found in a study of T cell responses to AZD1222 COVID-19 vaccine. Study-level information: Doses given second, at about 4 or about 12 weeks, were pooled.

Sequencing used immunoSEQ multiplex PCR; TCRdb keeps in-frame clones, though not all of them. Among about 140,000 clones listed, around 92% were seen once. Study-wide points: Regions left unmutated in variants are reportedly the target of nearly half of spike-specific TCRs. Spike was spanned by vaccine-associated CD4 TCRs, which were dominant at 160-218 and 743-854.

The count of this clone is one. What it binds is unknown. Germline V gene lookup returns CDR1 SGHTA and CDR2 FQGNSA. V shed 4 bases and J 3 bases; nucleotides not matched to a gene: 8. This CDR3 has 16 amino acids. Here the sequenced sample was peripheral blood, taken on day 0 of AZD1222 vaccination. The chain combines TRBV7-2 with TRBJ1-4, with TRBD1 identical over 7 bases. This TCR was sampled from an adult in good health. CDR3 sequence (DNA): TGTGCCAGCAGCTACCCCCGGGACAGACCTAATGAAAAACTGTTTTTT. Encoded protein: CASSYPRDRPNEKLFF.